The T cell receptor beta chain described here comes from a study of T cell repertoires in cytomegalovirus infection. Study-wide results and limits: Across the ex vivo response, the dominant clonotypes were HLA-C-restricted CMV-specific TCR beta clonotypes. Carriers of CMV plus the relevant HLA were identified by cumulative public TCR beta family frequency.

Each CDR3 protein is one row after TCRdb ran MiXCR on the reads. The table has more than 650,000 distinct CDR3 sequences, 35% seen once; the top ten hold around 3%. CDR3 length: 16 residues. The V gene's germline CDR1 is SGHDT and CDR2 YYEEEE. Trimming removed 4 bases at V and 2 bases at J, with 17 bases between. A remark on this clonotype: Its antigen is unidentified.

The TCR comes from a human donor in good health (CMV status not recorded). Some clones in this sample may be carry-over from other donors' samples. This chain connects TRBV5-6 to TRBJ2-3; D unclear. The specimen was PBMCs. This CDR3 reads CASSANRHSFTDTQYF. In nucleotides, the CDR3 is TGTGCCAGCAGCGCCAACAGACACTCATTCACAGATACGCAGTATTTT.